The 22 T cell receptor beta chains listed next were all sequenced from one sample in a study of T cells after yellow fever vaccination (dated by TCRdb to between 2018 and 2021). Libraries were prepared through 5' RACE. Reads for this sample came from an Illumina HiSeq 2500. TCRdb handled the public reads itself, with Q25 trimming in fastp and clone calling in MiXCR, and kept productive beta chains. Each CDR3 protein gets just one entry, which takes the most common genes and DNA from the rows behind it. This sample lists around 500,000 distinct CDR3 sequences; roughly 22% were detected once. Jointly, the top ten make up about a sixth of the sample. The intended sense of this specimen's treatment or condition label: live attenuated yellow fever vaccine strain. The sequenced sample was PBMCs, obtained approximately 22 days after the first yellow fever vaccination. These receptors all come from a man between 18 and 35 years old who received the YFV17D yellow fever vaccine.

V gene TRBV7-8 combines with J gene TRBJ1-2; TRBD1 matches at 10 bases. The germline V gene has CDR1 SGHVS and CDR2 FQNEAQ. With V trimmed by 2 bases and J by 7 bases, 4 bases remained unmatched. This CDR3 region has 14 residues. The DNA of the CDR3 is TGTGCCAGCAGCTTACAGGGACAGGGGTTTGGCTACACCTTC. Residues: CASSLQGQGFGYTF.

The chain couples TRBV6-5 to TRBJ1-1, with TRBD1 as a possible D gene (5 bases). Germline values: CDR1 MNHEY, CDR2 SVGAGI. The CDR3 totals 15 residues. The V gene lost 5 bases and the J gene lost 3 bases, with 16 bases spanning the gap. CDR3 in amino acids: CASSTQGAGDTEAFF. In nucleotides, the CDR3 is TGTGCCAGCAGTACTCAGGGTGCCGGGGACACTGAAGCTTTCTTT.

This clonotype occurred a few times. CDR3 coding DNA: TGTGCCAGCAGTTACTCTGGACAGGGCGAGCAGTACGTC. Amino acids: CASSYSGQGEQYV. The chain combines TRBV12-3 or TRBV12-4 with TRBJ2-7; 8 nucleotides align to TRBD1. The CDR3 runs 13 residues. After removal of 4 bases from V and 6 bases from J, the junction contained 5 bases not matched to a gene.

The chain recombines TRBV4-3 with TRBJ1-2, with 9 positions matching TRBD1. CDR1 is LGHNA and CDR2 is YSLEER in the germline V gene. This CDR3 is 14 amino acids long. The ends lost 6 bases at V and 5 bases at J; junction bases unmatched: 7. The CDR3 is CASSRSGTGYGYTF. As DNA, the CDR3 is TGCGCCAGCAGTAGATCCGGGACAGGGTATGGCTACACCTTC.

Only a few counts were recorded for this clonotype. The V and J genes are TRBV15 and TRBJ2-3; TRBD2 aligns across 9 bases. Germline V gene sequence: CDR1 LNHNV, CDR2 YYDKDF (reference sequence). This CDR3 contains 15 residues. V trimming: 1 base; J trimming: 2 bases; junction bases outside the gene matches: 1. CDR3 bases: TGTGCCACCAGCAGAGGACTAGCGGACACAGATACGCAGTATTTT. This encodes CATSRGLADTDTQYF. Full variable domain (outside the CDR3, taken from reference TRBV15 and TRBJ2-3): DAMVIQNPRYQVTQFGKPVTLSCSQTLNHNVMYWYQQKSSQAPKLLFHYYDKDFNNEADTPDNFQSRRPNTSFCFLDIRSPGLGDTAMYLCATSRGLADTDTQYFGPGTRLTVL.

The chain employs TRBV7-9 and TRBJ2-5, with D unclear. The V and J ends lost 2 bases and 0 bases respectively, with 10 bases between them. The CDR3 spans 15 residues. The V gene's germline CDR1 is SEHNR and CDR2 FQNEAQ (reference sequence). CDR3 residues: CASSLIIGNQETQYF. CDR3 in DNA: TGTGCCAGCAGCTTAATTATTGGGAACCAAGAGACCCAGTACTTC.

This clonotype turned up a few times. J is TRBJ2-3 and V is TRBV7-9; TRBD1 or TRBD2 may be the D gene (5 bases each). Trimming removed 5 bases from V and 0 bases from J, with 15 bases in between. Germline V lookup: CDR1 SEHNR, CDR2 FQNEAQ (reference sequence). The CDR3 is made up of 16 amino acids. CDR3 bases: TGTGCCAGCAGCACTAGACGGACATTAAGCACAGATACGCAGTATTTT. Amino acids: CASSTRRTLSTDTQYF.

The V call is TRBV9, the J call TRBJ1-2, with unresolved D. Germline-derived CDR1 and CDR2 are SGDLS and YYNGEE. The CDR3 has 17 residues. V dropped 0 bases and J dropped 1 base, with 16 bases sitting between them. CDR3 coding DNA: TGTGCCAGCAGCGTAGAGGCCGGAGGGCAGCGTAACTATGGCTACACCTTC. Amino acids: CASSVEAGGQRNYGYTF.

This clonotype was observed at least ten times. V and J are TRBV12-3 or TRBV12-4 and TRBJ1-2; TRBD1 matches at 9 bases. V lost 5 bases, J lost 6 bases, and 7 bases stayed unmatched. The CDR3 contains 14 residues. CDR3 amino acids: CASSLRDRVDGYTF. In nucleotides, the CDR3 is TGTGCCAGCAGTCTCCGGGACAGGGTGGATGGCTACACCTTC.

The chain carries TRBV4-3 and TRBJ1-1; no firm D call. Between the trimmed V and J ends, which lost 0 bases and 9 bases, there was a span of 11 bases. This CDR3 comprises 13 residues. Germline V gives CDR1 LGHNA, CDR2 YSLEER. CDR3 loop: CASSQDIPEKAFF. Here the CDR3 DNA reads TGCGCCAGCAGCCAAGATATTCCGGAAAAAGCTTTCTTT.

This clonotype was picked up many times. The rearrangement links TRBV5-1 to TRBJ1-1; a weak D match, TRBD1 (5 bases). V shed 0 bases and J shed 8 bases, with 11 bases lying between them. CDR3 size: 13 residues. Germline loops: CDR1 SGHRS, CDR2 YFSETQ. CDR3: CASSLEGPREAFF. The CDR3 DNA sequence: TGCGCCAGCAGCTTGGAGGGGCCTCGCGAAGCTTTCTTT. Looking up the rest from reference TRBV5-1 and TRBJ1-1 gives the full variable domain: KAGVTQTPRYLIKTRGQQVTLSCSPISGHRSVSWYQQTPGQGLQFLFEYFSETQRNKGNFPGRFSGRQFSNSRSEMNVSTLELGDSALYLCASSLEGPREAFFGQGTRLTVV.

The chain is built from TRBV3-1 and TRBJ2-7; 7 bases are a match to TRBD1. In germline, CDR1 is LGHDT, CDR2 YNNKEL (reference sequence). CDR3 length: 13 amino acids. V lost 3 bases, J lost 3 bases, and 2 bases stayed unmatched. The CDR3 spells CASSHRQGYEQYF. The CDR3 region has the DNA TGTGCCAGCAGCCATAGACAGGGCTACGAGCAGTACTTC.

The sample holds a few counts of this clonotype. The chain joins TRBV18 to TRBJ1-2; TRBD1 matches 9 bases. Per germline, CDR1 KGHSH and CDR2 LQKENI. With 6 bases clipped from V and 4 bases from J, the junction kept 6 bases outside the gene matches. The CDR3 sequence is 14 residues long. CDR3 DNA: TGTGCCAGCTCGCCCACAGGGGGCATCTATGGCTACACCTTC. Protein sequence: CASSPTGGIYGYTF. The whole variable domain, filled in from reference TRBV18 and TRBJ1-2, reads NAGVMQNPRHLVRRRGQEARLRCSPMKGHSHVYWYRQLPEEGLKFMVYLQKENIIDESGMPKERFSAEFPKEGPSILRIQQVVRGDSAAYFCASSPTGGIYGYTFGSGTRLTVV.

The chain has TRBV5-6 and TRBJ2-7; D gene uncertain. Deletions cut 0 bases from V and 3 bases from J, with 10 bases between. CDR3 size: 14 residues. Germline V gene lookup returns CDR1 SGHDT and CDR2 YYEEEE. CDR3 sequence: CASSLGQALYEQYV. The CDR3, as DNA: TGTGCCAGCAGCTTGGGTCAGGCCCTCTACGAGCAGTACGTC.

This clonotype was detected a few times. This chain links TRBV15 with TRBJ2-1, with D perhaps matching TRBD1 (5 bases). V lost 0 bases to trimming and J lost 5 bases, with 14 bases between them. The length of the CDR3 is 16 residues. Per the germline V gene, CDR1 is LNHNV and CDR2 is YYDKDF (reference sequence). CDR3 in amino acids: CATSREAQGPDNEQFF. CDR3 bases: TGTGCCACCAGCAGAGAAGCTCAGGGCCCCGACAATGAGCAGTTCTTC.

The chain carries TRBV7-9 and TRBJ1-6, with D possibly TRBD1 on 5 matching bases. The V and J ends lost 5 bases and 6 bases respectively, with 14 bases between them. Germline CDR1 reads SEHNR; CDR2 reads FQNEAQ (reference sequence). The CDR3 runs to 15 residues. CDR3 bases: TGTGCCAGCAGCGTAATGGGGCCCCCTAATTCACCCCTCCACTTT. It specifies CASSVMGPPNSPLHF.

The CDR3 nucleotides are TGCGCCAGCAGCCAAGGGGACAGAGCAACTAATGAAAAACTGTTTTTT. As protein: CASSQGDRATNEKLFF. The chain links TRBV5-1 to TRBJ1-4, with 7 bases aligning to TRBD1. CDR1 is SGHRS and CDR2 is YFSETQ in the germline V gene. V shed 4 bases, J shed 0 bases, and the junction held 6 bases outside the gene matches. The CDR3 has 16 residues.

The CDR3 loop is CASSFAGVPDTQYF. Written as DNA, the CDR3 is TGCGCCAGCAGCTTTGCAGGGGTACCAGATACGCAGTATTTT. The rearrangement links TRBV5-1 to TRBJ2-3; D is possibly TRBD1 (6 bases). This CDR3 region has 14 residues. Trimming left V 2 bases short and J 4 bases short, with 11 bases between. Germline loops: CDR1 SGHRS, CDR2 YFSETQ.

V and J are TRBV20-1 and TRBJ1-1; maybe TRBD1 (5 bases). The CDR3 loop spans 12 amino acids. Germline V gene data show CDR1 as DFQATT and CDR2 as SNEGSKA (reference sequence). V shed 0 bases and J shed 11 bases, with 13 bases lying between them. CDR3 nucleotide sequence: TGCAGTGCTAGAGAGATTAACAGGAGGGCTTTCTTT. Translating it yields CSAREINRRAFF.

J is TRBJ1-1 and V is TRBV23-1; 7 bases fit TRBD1. TRBV23-1 is an open reading frame, and its role is uncertain. The CDR3 contains 13 residues. The V segment lost 11 bases and the J segment 1 base; nucleotides outside the gene matches: 7. The CDR3 here is CASLGDRNTEAFF. The CDR3 DNA reads TGCGCCTCCCTGGGGGACAGGAACACTGAAGCTTTCTTT.

This sequence joins TRBV10-2 and TRBJ1-6; a possible D gene is TRBD1 (6 bases). From germline, CDR1 is WSHSY and CDR2 SAAADI. Trimming stripped 7 bases from V and 5 bases from J, with 18 bases between. The CDR3 contains 16 residues. The CDR3 loop is CASTGRTGLDNSPLHF. The CDR3 DNA is TGCGCCAGCACGGGCCGTACAGGGCTAGATAATTCACCCCTCCACTTT.

This clonotype was detected a few times. This chain joins TRBV18 and TRBJ1-1, with TRBD1 matching over 9 bases. Germline-derived CDR1 and CDR2 are KGHSH and LQKENI. V shed 6 bases, J shed 0 bases, and the junction held 8 bases outside the gene matches. The CDR3 length is 16 residues. CDR3 in amino acids: CASSLGTGRMNTEAFF. The CDR3 coding sequence is TGTGCCAGCTCCCTCGGGACAGGGAGGATGAACACTGAAGCTTTCTTT.